This TCR beta chain was retrieved from a study of blood T cells in healthy people across ages. The CDR3 totals 12 residues. Germline V lookup: CDR1 ENHRY, CDR2 SYGVKD. The V end was cut by 4 bases, the J end by 5 bases, with 7 bases between. A second roughly 6 to 12 cycle PCR used barcoded and J-beta primers. TCRdb processed the 5' RACE reads anew with MiXCR; each CDR3 protein has one entry. The sample yields some 1.5 million distinct CDR3 sequences, roughly 28% seen once. This receptor was obtained from a woman younger than 45 in good health. The sample consisted of blood. The chain has TRBV10-3 and TRBJ2-3; D ambiguous. In nucleotides, the CDR3 is TGTGCCATCAGTGGGTTGGGAGATACGCAGTATTTT. Translation: CAISGLGDTQYF.